A single sample is the source of the 30 T cell receptor beta chains below, sequenced in a study of T-cell memory formation after mild COVID-19 (dated by TCRdb to the early 2020s). Library method: 5' RACE. TCRdb lists the instrument as Illumina NovaSeq 6000. TCRdb ran its own pipeline on the public reads, namely fastp trimming at Q25 and MiXCR clone calling, and kept in-frame beta chains. Rows matching on CDR3 protein sequence are summarized as one entry with the most common DNA and genes. The sample records about 470,000 distinct CDR3 sequences, roughly 20% of which are singletons. Of the sample, 9% to 15% is held by the ten largest clones. The sample comprised PBMCs or a T cell subset sorted from them (not recorded which). These receptors were obtained from an adult woman who had mild COVID-19 (a few samples of this study predate the infection). The sample titles of this study are shuffled in the database, so cell type and time point are left out; the donor was told from shared clones.

This chain connects TRBV20-1 to TRBJ2-7; 8 nucleotides match TRBD1. V lost 3 bases, J lost 6 bases, and 4 bases stayed unmatched. The CDR3 covers 12 residues. The germline gives CDR1 DFQATT, CDR2 SNEGSKA (reference sequence). CDR3 DNA: TGCAGTGCTAGGGCAGGGGGCGCCGAGCAGTACTTC. This encodes CSARAGGAEQYF.

This chain connects TRBV12-3 or TRBV12-4 to TRBJ2-7, with TRBD2 matching 7 bases. The CDR3 is made up of 17 amino acids. J was trimmed by 1 base and V by 5 bases; bases with no gene match: 14. The CDR3 is CASSPGGVVLGSYEQYF. The CDR3 nucleotides read TGTGCCAGCAGTCCGGGAGGTGTAGTATTGGGGTCCTACGAGCAGTACTTC.

This clonotype has more than one count but fewer than ten. This chain joins TRBV24-1 and TRBJ2-1; no clear D. The germline CDR1 and CDR2 sequences are KGHDR and SFDVKD. This CDR3 has 14 residues. The V and J ends lost 3 bases and 0 bases respectively, with 5 bases between them. The chain's CDR3 is CATSDRSSYNEQFF. The CDR3 DNA sequence: TGTGCCACCAGTGATCGGAGCTCCTACAATGAGCAGTTCTTC.

This chain joins TRBV5-1 and TRBJ2-3; maybe TRBD1 (6 bases). CDR1 and CDR2 (germline): SGHRS, YFSETQ. The CDR3 runs to 17 residues. V dropped 0 bases and J dropped 5 bases, with 19 bases sitting between them. The CDR3 coding sequence is TGCGCCAGCAGCTTGGGAGACAGGTACCCCCTAAGAGATACGCAGTATTTT. Protein sequence: CASSLGDRYPLRDTQYF.

The chain recombines TRBV29-1 with TRBJ2-3; D call uncertain. The length of the CDR3 is 11 residues. Germline V gene sequence: CDR1 SQVTM, CDR2 ANQGSEA. V lost 5 bases, J lost 1 base, and 4 bases lay in between. DNA of the CDR3: TGCAGCGTTCAGCGCACAGATACGCAGTATTTT. As protein: CSVQRTDTQYF.

This chain joins TRBV27 and TRBJ2-7, with 11 bases that match TRBD1. The J segment lost 4 bases and the V segment lost 6 bases, leaving 8 bases of the junction unmatched. The CDR3 totals 15 residues. CDR1 is MNHEY, CDR2 SMNVEV, per germline (reference sequence). CDR3 in amino acids: CASRERTGGAYEQYF. The CDR3 DNA follows: TGTGCCAGCAGAGAAAGGACAGGGGGCGCGTACGAGCAGTACTTC.

The J gene is TRBJ1-5, the V gene TRBV6-4; D possibly corresponds to TRBD1 (6 bases). The CDR3 is 21 amino acids. V shed 2 bases and J shed 0 bases, with 26 bases lying between them. Germline values: CDR1 MRHNA, CDR2 SNTAGT. The CDR3: CASSDPRTEPRTSYSNQPQHF. In DNA form, the CDR3 reads TGTGCCAGCAGTGACCCTCGGACAGAACCTCGAACATCGTATAGCAATCAGCCCCAGCATTTT.

In this sample, this clonotype turned up many times. The CDR3 DNA sequence: TGTGCCAGTAGTACCAACCCCCGGGGGTCGTATGGCTACACCTTC. Translating it yields CASSTNPRGSYGYTF. This sequence joins TRBV19 and TRBJ1-2, with D perhaps TRBD1 (5 bases). CDR3 size: 15 residues. Trimming removed 4 bases from V and 5 bases from J, with 17 bases in between. Germline V gene lookup returns CDR1 LNHDA and CDR2 SQIVND (reference sequence).

V and J are TRBV5-1 and TRBJ2-1; tentative D call: TRBD1 (5 bases). V was pared by 5 bases and J by 7 bases, with 13 bases between. Germline CDR1 SGHRS, CDR2 YFSETQ. The CDR3 has 13 amino acids. DNA for the CDR3: TGCGCCAGCAGGGCAACAGGCCTGAATGAGCAGTTCTTC. Residues: CASRATGLNEQFF.

J is TRBJ2-3 and V is TRBV24-1; D is ambiguous. The CDR3 contains 16 residues. Per germline, CDR1 KGHDR and CDR2 SFDVKD. With 3 bases removed from V and 2 bases from J, the gap between germline ends came to 14 bases. CDR3 DNA sequence: TGTGCCACCAGTGATATGGGGTCAGATCCCACAGATACGCAGTATTTT. It codes for CATSDMGSDPTDTQYF.

The CDR3 DNA is TGTGCCTGGAGTCCCCAGACTACGATTGAGCAGTTCTTC. Protein: CAWSPQTTIEQFF. The chain links TRBV30 to TRBJ2-1, with D perhaps matching TRBD2 (5 bases). Looked up from germline, CDR1 is GTSNPN and CDR2 is SVGIG (reference sequence). The CDR3 has 13 amino acids. With 2 bases removed from V and 9 bases from J, the gap between germline ends came to 14 bases.

The chain uses TRBV20-1 and TRBJ2-1, with D tentatively TRBD2 (5 bases). Germline CDR1 is DFQATT and CDR2 is SNEGSKA (reference sequence). This CDR3 region has 15 residues. Trimming pared 3 bases from V and 5 bases from J, leaving 17 bases between. The DNA of the CDR3 is TGCAGTGCTAGTGATGGGAGCCGACCCCACAATGAGCAGTTCTTC. This sequence encodes CSASDGSRPHNEQFF.

The V and J genes are TRBV6-5 and TRBJ2-2; D is perhaps TRBD2 (6 bases). Germline V gene lookup returns CDR1 MNHEY and CDR2 SVGAGI. The CDR3 extends over 16 amino acids. With 5 bases removed from V and 0 bases from J, the gap between germline ends came to 13 bases. This chain's CDR3 is CASSMEGLANTGELFF. In DNA, the CDR3 is TGTGCCAGCAGTATGGAGGGCCTAGCGAACACCGGGGAGCTGTTTTTT.

This clonotype came up a few times. The rearrangement joins TRBV7-9 to TRBJ2-5, with 10 nucleotides matching TRBD2. CDR1 SEHNR and CDR2 FQNEAQ come from the germline V gene (reference sequence). With V trimmed by 5 bases and J by 2 bases, 2 bases remained unmatched. The CDR3 covers 14 residues. CDR3 sequence: CASSILAGQETQYF. The DNA of the CDR3 is TGTGCCAGCAGCATACTAGCGGGGCAAGAGACCCAGTACTTC.

The rearrangement joins TRBV12-3 or TRBV12-4 to TRBJ1-2; no reliable D call. The germline V and J ends were trimmed by 1 base and 0 bases, with 6 bases remaining between them. The CDR3 contains 14 residues. DNA for the CDR3: TGTGCCAGCAGTTTAGGGACCACTAACTATGGCTACACCTTC. Protein product: CASSLGTTNYGYTF.

The chain couples TRBV15 to TRBJ1-1; 7 nucleotides align to TRBD1. The trim removed 1 base at V and 7 bases at J, leaving 6 bases unmatched. Per germline, CDR1 LNHNV and CDR2 YYDKDF (reference sequence). The length of the CDR3 is 14 residues. As DNA, the CDR3 is TGTGCCACCAGCAGAGGACAGGGAATCGGTGAAGCTTTCTTT. This gives the protein CATSRGQGIGEAFF.

The chain employs TRBV4-3 and TRBJ2-7; 8 nucleotides match TRBD1. This CDR3 is built from 17 residues. CDR1 is LGHNA and CDR2 is YSLEER in the germline V gene. J lost 2 bases, V lost 0 bases, and 9 bases had no gene match. The DNA for the CDR3 is TGCGCCAGCAGCCAAGAGAAGGTTTGGACAGGGACCTACGAGCAGTACTTC. Protein product: CASSQEKVWTGTYEQYF.

This clonotype showed up just a few times. The DNA of the CDR3 is TGTGCCAGCAGCGCTGAGAACAGGGGTTTGTTCGATGAGCAGTTCTTC. Translation: CASSAENRGLFDEQFF. The V gene is TRBV9, the J gene TRBJ2-1; 7 nucleotides line up with TRBD1. Germline assignment: CDR1 SGDLS and CDR2 YYNGEE. The CDR3 runs 16 residues. V was clipped by 3 bases and J by 8 bases; unmatched bases: 14.

The genes are TRBV19 and TRBJ2-5; TRBD2 matches 11 bases. V lost 6 bases to trimming and J lost 7 bases; unmatched junction nucleotides: 7. The V gene's germline CDR1 is LNHDA and CDR2 SQIVND (reference sequence). The CDR3 has 14 residues. The CDR3 bases are TGTGCCAGTAGGCTTAGCGGGGGGGTTGGGACCCAGTACTTC. Amino acid sequence: CASRLSGGVGTQYF. The whole variable domain, remainder taken from reference TRBV19 and TRBJ2-5, is DGGITQSPKYLFRKEGQNVTLSCEQNLNHDAMYWYRQDPGQGLRLIYYSQIVNDFQKGDIAEGYSVSREKKESFPLTVTSAQKNPTAFYLCASRLSGGVGTQYFGPGTRLLVL.

This chain links TRBV7-2 with TRBJ2-5; D is undetermined. CDR3 size: 13 residues. V was shortened by 4 bases and J by 5 bases, with 11 bases between the two germline ends. Per the germline V gene, CDR1 is SGHTA and CDR2 is FQGNSA. The CDR3 here is CASSSLIAETQYF. The DNA for the CDR3 is TGTGCCAGCAGCTCTCTAATCGCGGAGACCCAGTACTTC.

This clonotype has more than one count but fewer than ten. Mismatch with germline at one junction end may stem from a read error. V usage is TRBV7-2 and J usage is TRBJ2-3, with 14 bases lining up with TRBD2. Per the germline V gene, CDR1 is SGHTA and CDR2 is FQGNSA. The CDR3 is 16 residues long. The CDR3 spells CASSGGTSGSIDTQYF. The CDR3 nucleotides read TGTGCCAGCAGCGGAGGGACTAGCGGGAGCATAGATACGCAGTATTTT.

This clonotype was counted only a few times. The chain employs TRBV4-1 and TRBJ1-1, with 7 bases fitting TRBD1. Germline V gene sequence: CDR1 MGHRA, CDR2 YSYEKL. The CDR3 is 15 amino acids. V shed 3 bases and J 0 bases; nucleotides not matched to a gene: 4. The chain's CDR3 is CASSHWTGLNTEAFF. The CDR3 region has the DNA TGCGCCAGCAGCCACTGGACAGGTTTGAACACTGAAGCTTTCTTT.

This clonotype has only a few counts. Here the CDR3 DNA reads TGTGCCAGCAGCGTAGGGTGGGGGCCCACAGATACGCAGTATTTT. This gives the protein CASSVGWGPTDTQYF. The chain recombines TRBV9 with TRBJ2-3; D perhaps matches TRBD1 (6 bases). V lost 0 bases to trimming and J lost 2 bases, with 10 bases between them. Germline values: CDR1 SGDLS, CDR2 YYNGEE. The CDR3 has 15 residues.

This clonotype turned up a few times. The V call is TRBV5-1, the J call TRBJ2-3; 7 positions match TRBD2. The CDR3 is 16 amino acids. Trimming removed 0 bases from V and 0 bases from J; junction bases left unmatched: 4. Germline V gene sequence: CDR1 SGHRS, CDR2 YFSETQ. The CDR3 loop reads CASSLGASGSTDTQYF. The CDR3 DNA reads as TGCGCCAGCAGCTTGGGGGCTAGCGGTAGCACAGATACGCAGTATTTT.

The table lists this clonotype with a few counts. The rearrangement links TRBV19 to TRBJ1-5; 9 nucleotides agree with TRBD1. The CDR3 has 18 amino acids. CDR1 and CDR2 (germline): LNHDA, SQIVND (reference sequence). The V gene end was trimmed by 4 bases and the J gene end by 5 bases; junction bases not matched to a gene: 15. CDR3 in amino acids: CASSRDLIPGQGYQPQHF. CDR3 DNA: TGTGCCAGTAGTAGGGACCTCATCCCGGGACAGGGATATCAGCCCCAGCATTTT.

This clonotype has a handful of counts. At one end, the junction sequence differs from germline, possibly due to a read error. J is TRBJ2-7 and V is TRBV18, with TRBD2 as a possible D gene (5 bases). The CDR3 totals 12 residues. CDR1 is KGHSH and CDR2 is LQKENI in the germline V gene. The CDR3 bases are TGTGCCAGCTCACCTGAGGGTGCCTCTCTCTATTTC. As protein: CASSPEGASLYF.

This clonotype occurred a few times. This sequence joins TRBV7-3 and TRBJ1-1, with a weak D call TRBD1 (6 bases). From germline, CDR1 is SGHTA and CDR2 FQGTGA. This CDR3 comprises 14 residues. V gave up 6 bases and J gave up 2 bases, with 13 bases separating them. The DNA for the CDR3 is TGTGCCAGCAGTCCAACAGGGTTCAACACTGAAGCTTTCTTT. This translates into CASSPTGFNTEAFF.

The CDR3 spells CASSLSGGAQYF. In DNA form, the CDR3 reads TGTGCCAGCAGCTTGAGCGGGGGAGCTCAGTACTTC. This rearrangement joins TRBV7-2 to TRBJ2-7, with 8 nucleotides matching TRBD2. The length of the CDR3 is 12 residues. Looked up from germline, CDR1 is SGHTA and CDR2 is FQGNSA. The J segment lost 10 bases and the V segment lost 3 bases, leaving 5 bases of the junction unmatched.

This clonotype showed up just a few times. The chain is built from TRBV18 and TRBJ2-7; 8 bases agree with TRBD1. The CDR3 is made up of 15 amino acids. Germline CDR1 and CDR2: KGHSH and LQKENI. Trimming removed 3 bases from V and 3 bases from J; junction bases left unmatched: 7. CDR3 sequence reads: CASSPRWTGSYEQYF. The CDR3 DNA follows: TGTGCCAGCTCACCGAGGTGGACAGGGAGCTACGAGCAGTACTTC.

Here the CDR3 DNA reads TGTGCCAGTCGCTTTGGCACTGAAGCTTTCTTT. This translates into CASRFGTEAFF. V usage is TRBV19 and J usage is TRBJ1-1; no firm D call. Per the germline V gene, CDR1 is LNHDA and CDR2 is SQIVND (reference sequence). This CDR3 spans 11 amino acids. V was shortened by 8 bases and J by 4 bases, with 8 bases between the two germline ends.